The 12 T cell receptor beta chains below all came from one sample that was sequenced in a study of cytomegalovirus exposure and HLA in healthy donors. Primers for the PCR totalled 60 Vbeta and 13 Jbeta. TCRdb keeps only in-frame clones here, not all; method: immunoSEQ multiplex PCR. Of over 75,000 clones in the sample, under 80% were seen once. Specimen: PBMCs. These TCRs come from a man aged 50 to 59 in good health and CMV-seropositive.

CDR3 sequence reads: CASSFIGGGQSSYEQYF. The DNA for the CDR3 is TGTGCCAGCAGCTTCATTGGGGGGGGGCAAAGCTCCTACGAGCAGTACTTC. J is TRBJ2-7 and V is TRBV7-9; perhaps TRBD2 as D (7 bases). The CDR3 covers 17 residues. Germline V gene lookup returns CDR1 SEHNR and CDR2 FQNEAQ (reference sequence). The V end was cut by 3 bases, the J end by 0 bases, with 18 bases between.

The CDR3 reads CASSQEGNTGELFF. In DNA form, the CDR3 reads TGTGCCAGCAGTCAAGAGGGGAACACCGGGGAGCTGTTTTTT. This chain connects TRBV6-4 to TRBJ2-2; a possible D gene is TRBD2 (5 bases). CDR3 size: 14 residues. Germline CDR1 reads MRHNA; CDR2 reads SNTAGT. Trimming shortened V by 5 bases and J by 1 base, and 8 bases separated the two germline ends.

On this clone: Germline and junction disagree at one end, which may indicate a read error. V is TRBV5-1 and J is TRBJ1-6; 7 positions agree with TRBD1. CDR3 length: 14 residues. CDR1 SGHRS and CDR2 YFSETQ come from the germline V gene. DNA of the CDR3: TGCGCCAGCAGCCCGACAGGGCAAAATTCACCCCTCAACTTT. It codes for CASSPTGQNSPLNF.

The V gene is TRBV9, the J gene TRBJ1-6; tentative D call: TRBD1 (5 bases). The V and J ends lost 3 bases and 10 bases respectively, with 14 bases between them. The length of the CDR3 is 14 residues. Germline values: CDR1 SGDLS, CDR2 YYNGEE. The CDR3 loop is CASSEQVPRSPLHF. The CDR3 nucleotides are TGTGCCAGCAGCGAACAGGTGCCGCGGTCACCCCTCCACTTT.

The V call is TRBV19, the J call TRBJ1-2; D may be TRBD1 (6 bases). V was pared by 7 bases and J by 5 bases, with 14 bases between. The CDR3 consists of 13 residues. CDR1 and CDR2 (germline): LNHDA, SQIVND (reference sequence). The CDR3 DNA reads as TGTGCCAGTACCGAACAGGGTTTTTATGGCTACACCTTC. Residues: CASTEQGFYGYTF.

This chain connects TRBV16 to TRBJ1-2, with 9 bases that match TRBD1. There are 18 residues in the CDR3. CDR1 is KGHSY, CDR2 FQNENV, per germline. Losses at the gene ends were 0 bases for V and 2 bases for J; bases not matched to a gene: 10. The CDR3 DNA is TGTGCCAGCAGCCAATCTTATACCGGGACAGGGACCAACTATGGCTACACCTTC. Protein sequence: CASSQSYTGTGTNYGYTF.

V gene TRBV10-3 combines with J gene TRBJ1-5; 7 positions agree with TRBD1. This CDR3 is built from 15 residues. Germline V gives CDR1 ENHRY, CDR2 SYGVKD. The junction had 4 bases not matched to a gene; V was cut back by 3 bases and J by 2 bases. The CDR3 reads CAISEGTEGNQPQHF. Written as DNA, the CDR3 is TGTGCCATCAGTGAAGGGACAGAAGGCAATCAGCCCCAGCATTTT.

In nucleotides, the CDR3 is TGTGCCAGCAGTGCACAGGAATATGGCTACACCTTC. It encodes CASSAQEYGYTF. The chain employs TRBV6-5 and TRBJ1-2, with D possibly TRBD1 on 5 matching bases. V was shortened by 5 bases and J by 5 bases, with 9 bases between the two germline ends. This CDR3 contains 12 residues. The germline V gene has CDR1 MNHEY and CDR2 SVGAGI.

The chain couples TRBV27 to TRBJ1-2, with TRBD1 matching over 9 bases. Germline CDR1 and CDR2: MNHEY and SMNVEV (reference sequence). V gave up 5 bases and J gave up 4 bases; unmatched junction bases: 5. The CDR3 covers 14 residues. The CDR3 region has the DNA TGTGCCAGCAGTCCGACAGGGGGAGTCTATGGCTACACCTTC. Its protein is CASSPTGGVYGYTF.

The chain recombines TRBV4-3 with TRBJ1-2; a weak D match, TRBD1 (5 bases). Germline V gene lookup returns CDR1 LGHNA and CDR2 YSLEER. V was cut by 1 base and J by 4 bases, with 13 bases left in between. This CDR3 is 15 amino acids long. This CDR3 reads CASSQGQGPGYGYTF. DNA for the CDR3: TGCGCCAGCAGCCAAGGGCAGGGCCCTGGCTATGGCTACACCTTC.

This clone was detected a few times. The chain joins TRBV2 to TRBJ2-2; 9 bases line up with TRBD1. The V and J ends lost 6 bases and 0 bases, in that order; junction bases with no gene match: 2. CDR1 SNHLY and CDR2 FYNNEI come from the germline V gene. This CDR3 has 15 residues. The CDR3 DNA is TGTGCCAGCAGACAGGGGGCCTCGAACACCGGGGAGCTGTTTTTT. This encodes CASRQGASNTGELFF.

This clone was seen more than once but under ten times. This sequence joins TRBV4-1 and TRBJ1-4; no reliable D call. CDR1 and CDR2 (germline): MGHRA, YSYEKL. Trimming took 1 base from V and 7 from J, leaving 10 bases between them. This CDR3 is 14 amino acids long. CDR3 in amino acids: CASSQVLAVEKLFF. The CDR3 bases are TGCGCCAGCAGCCAAGTGTTGGCAGTTGAAAAACTGTTTTTT.